These 23 T cell receptor beta chains were sequenced from one sample in a study of regulatory T cells in long-lasting Graves disease. Arm-PCR of CDR3 regions and iRepertoire HTBI primers were the basis on which TCR beta libraries were built. MiXCR, run by TCRdb on the multiplex PCR reads, gives a single entry per CDR3 protein. This table holds approximately 490,000 distinct CDR3 sequences, 15% to 20% found once. Indicated time point: newly diagnosed GD, antithyroid drugs for less than 3 months. PBMCs provided the RNA from which the TCR library was made. These same records also appear under a second study, on T cells in Graves' hyperthyroidism and ophthalmopathy.

Here the sequenced sample was peripheral blood mononuclear cells (PBMCs), taken at new diagnosis, from a patient treated with antithyroid drugs. The receptors were gathered from a man aged 40-55 years with Graves disease.

This clonotype was detected many times. The J gene is TRBJ2-7, the V gene TRBV20-1, with 10 bases that match TRBD2. CDR1 is DFQATT and CDR2 is SNEGSKA in the germline V gene (reference sequence). The V gene end was trimmed by 1 base and the J gene end by 7 bases; junction bases not matched to a gene: 19. The CDR3 runs to 18 residues. This CDR3 is CSARGMGLAGAPEREQYF. In DNA, the CDR3 is TGCAGTGCTAGAGGGATGGGCCTAGCGGGAGCTCCGGAGCGGGAGCAGTACTTC.

This clonotype was seen ten or more times. V gene TRBV27 combines with J gene TRBJ2-7, with TRBD2 matching 7 bases. The germline V gene has CDR1 MNHEY and CDR2 SMNVEV (reference sequence). The CDR3 extends over 13 amino acids. V was pared by 6 bases and J by 3 bases, with 5 bases of the junction left unmatched. CDR3 protein: CASRRGTNYEQYF. CDR3 bases: TGTGCCAGCAGACGGGGGACTAACTACGAGCAGTACTTC.

This clonotype was picked up many times. The rearrangement uses TRBV28 and TRBJ2-7, with a tentative D call TRBD2 (7 bases). Trimming shortened V by 6 bases and J by 0 bases, and 15 bases separated the two germline ends. The germline gives CDR1 MDHEN, CDR2 SYDVKM. CDR3 size: 15 residues. CDR3 in amino acids: CASSTGGATSYEQYF. For the CDR3, the DNA is TGTGCCAGCAGCACGGGGGGCGCTACCTCCTACGAGCAGTACTTC.

This clonotype was counted only a few times. The chain carries TRBV19 and TRBJ2-3, with no clear D. Trimming left V 11 bases short and J 1 base short, with 13 bases between. This CDR3 comprises 13 residues. Germline CDR1 and CDR2: LNHDA and SQIVND (reference sequence). In DNA form, the CDR3 reads TGTGCCTGTGGTCCCCGCGGCACAGATACGCAGTATTTT. As protein: CACGPRGTDTQYF.

This clonotype was recorded many times. The chain combines TRBV6-5 with TRBJ2-5; D is unclear. With 0 bases removed from V and 2 bases from J, the gap between germline ends came to 7 bases. The CDR3 runs 14 residues. Germline loops: CDR1 MNHEY, CDR2 SVGAGI. CDR3 coding DNA: TGTGCCAGCAGTTACTCGCGCCTACAAGAGACCCAGTACTTC. Protein sequence: CASSYSRLQETQYF.

The chain combines TRBV5-1 with TRBJ2-5; D not certain. CDR3 length equals 12 residues. Per the germline V gene, CDR1 is SGHRS and CDR2 is YFSETQ. V lost 5 bases and J lost 4, with 9 bases in between. CDR3 in amino acids: CASSNDGETQYF. CDR3 nucleotide sequence: TGCGCCAGCAGTAATGACGGAGAGACCCAGTACTTC.

The chain couples TRBV12-3 or TRBV12-4 to TRBJ2-7; no definite D call. This CDR3 has 14 residues. Trimming cost V 5 bases and J 2 bases, with 13 bases left between them. The CDR3 here is CASSPVAAPYEQYF. In DNA, the CDR3 is TGTGCCAGCAGTCCGGTGGCGGCACCCTACGAGCAGTACTTC.

This rearrangement joins TRBV5-4 to TRBJ2-3; D is unclear. CDR3 length: 13 residues. V was pared by 7 bases and J by 5 bases, with 14 bases between. Germline lookup yields CDR1 SGHNT and CDR2 YYREEE (reference sequence). The CDR3 spells CASSSMLGDTQYF. The CDR3 DNA follows: TGTGCCAGCTCCTCCATGTTGGGAGATACGCAGTATTTT.

This clonotype was observed many times. The rearrangement links TRBV6-1 to TRBJ1-5; possibly TRBD1 for D (5 bases). Germline values: CDR1 MNHNS, CDR2 SASEGT. This CDR3 has 16 amino acids. The V end lost 2 bases, the J end lost 0 bases, and 11 bases lay between the germline ends. The CDR3 coding sequence is TGTGCCAGCAGTGAAACCCCAGGGTATAGCAATCAGCCCCAGCATTTT. Translation gives CASSETPGYSNQPQHF.

The chain links TRBV20-1 to TRBJ2-5, with TRBD2 as a possible D gene (6 bases). V lost 6 bases, J lost 2 bases, and 16 bases lay in between. Germline V lookup: CDR1 DFQATT, CDR2 SNEGSKA (reference sequence). The CDR3 runs to 14 residues. CDR3 bases: TGCAGTGCCCCGATTGTAGCGGTGCAAGAGACCCAGTACTTC. It is translated as CSAPIVAVQETQYF.

The gene calls are TRBV5-1 and TRBJ1-1; 10 bases map to TRBD1. CDR3 length: 17 amino acids. Germline values: CDR1 SGHRS, CDR2 YFSETQ. With V trimmed by 4 bases and J by 0 bases, 9 bases remained unmatched. The CDR3: CASSPWTGGVMNTEAFF. The CDR3 nucleotides read TGCGCCAGCAGCCCATGGACAGGGGGAGTCATGAACACTGAAGCTTTCTTT.

Worth noting for this clonotype: Likely a read error: the CDR3 ends without its conserved phenylalanine or tryptophan. The chain recombines TRBV29-1 with TRBJ2-2; 12 bases line up with TRBD2. The CDR3 extends over 14 amino acids. With 5 bases clipped from V and 6 bases from J, the junction kept 4 bases outside the gene matches. Germline V CDR1 and CDR2: SQVTM, ANQGSEA. This CDR3 reads CSVSLAGGSGELFL. The DNA for the CDR3 is TGCAGCGTTTCACTAGCGGGAGGATCCGGGGAGCTGTTTCTT.

The chain carries TRBV19 and TRBJ1-2, with D unclear. V lost 2 bases and J lost 2, with 15 bases in between. The CDR3 covers 16 residues. Germline values: CDR1 LNHDA, CDR2 SQIVND (reference sequence). DNA of the CDR3: TGTGCCAGTAGTATATCCGGGGTCGGAGCGAACTATGGCTACACCTTC. Translating gives CASSISGVGANYGYTF.

This clonotype came up a few times. The V and J genes are TRBV5-6 and TRBJ1-5; tentatively, D is TRBD1 (6 bases). Per the germline V gene, CDR1 is SGHDT and CDR2 is YYEEEE. The CDR3 totals 15 residues. V was clipped by 3 bases and J by 5 bases, with 15 bases between them. This CDR3 reads CASSSTWGGDQPQHF. DNA for the CDR3: TGTGCCAGCAGCTCGACTTGGGGGGGCGATCAGCCCCAGCATTTT.

This clonotype was observed many times. V and J are TRBV2 and TRBJ2-1; D unclear. Trimming took off 7 bases at V and 10 bases at J, with 11 bases between the two ends. In germline, CDR1 is SNHLY, CDR2 FYNNEI. There are 11 residues in the CDR3. CDR3 amino acids: CASNPAREQFF. CDR3 DNA: TGTGCCAGCAATCCTGCCCGGGAGCAGTTCTTC.

This clonotype has a count of ten or more. This sequence joins TRBV28 and TRBJ1-1, with unresolved D. Germline CDR1 and CDR2: MDHEN and SYDVKM. CDR3 length: 12 amino acids. The V gene lost 5 bases and the J gene lost 5 bases, with 9 bases spanning the gap. CDR3 protein: CASSTMGTEAFF. The CDR3 bases are TGTGCCAGCAGTACAATGGGGACTGAAGCTTTCTTT.

The chain uses TRBV12-3 or TRBV12-4 and TRBJ2-1; 16 bases are shared with TRBD2. The CDR3 runs 18 residues. V shed 7 bases, J shed 3 bases, and the junction held 9 bases outside the gene matches. CDR3 bases: TGTGCCAGCACCCTTGGGACTAGCGGGAGGGCCTACTACAATGAGCAGTTCTTC. Protein sequence: CASTLGTSGRAYYNEQFF.

This clonotype was seen a single time. A much larger clone differs by one base, so this may be a read error. The chain recombines TRBV5-1 with TRBJ1-2; D uncertain. CDR1 is SGHRS, CDR2 YFSETQ, per germline. Trimming left V 4 bases short and J 3 bases short, with 16 bases between. This CDR3 spans 15 amino acids. CDR3 coding DNA: TGCGCCAGCAGCGCGGAGCTTCCTCACCACTATGGCTACACCTTC. It is translated as CASSAELPHHYGYTF. The entire variable domain, with the rest obtained from reference TRBV5-1 and TRBJ1-2, is as follows: KAGVTQTPRYLIKTRGQQVTLSCSPISGHRSVSWYQQTPGQGLQFLFEYFSETQRNKGNFPGRFSGRQFSNSRSEMNVSTLELGDSALYLCASSAELPHHYGYTFGSGTRLTVV.

This clonotype was counted at least ten times. This chain joins TRBV29-1 and TRBJ2-4, with D tentatively TRBD1 or TRBD2 (5 bases each). This CDR3 has 15 amino acids. V gave up 4 bases and J gave up 0 bases, with 13 bases separating them. Germline CDR1 SQVTM, CDR2 ANQGSEA. For the CDR3, the DNA is TGCAGCGTTGTTCGAGGGACCCTAGCCAAAAACATTCAGTACTTC. Residues: CSVVRGTLAKNIQYF.

This clonotype came up many times. This chain links TRBV2 with TRBJ2-1, with a possible D match to TRBD2 (6 bases). The CDR3 has 14 residues. Germline V lookup: CDR1 SNHLY, CDR2 FYNNEI. V was trimmed by 1 base and J by 4 bases, leaving 8 bases between them. The CDR3 protein is CASSEVGLYNEQFF. CDR3 coding DNA: TGTGCCAGCAGTGAAGTGGGACTGTACAATGAGCAGTTCTTC. Variable domain in full (rest from reference TRBV2 and TRBJ2-1): EPEVTQTPSHQVTQMGQEVILRCVPISNHLYFYWYRQILGQKVEFLVSFYNNEISEKSEIFDDQFSVERPDGSNFTLKIRSTKLEDSAMYFCASSEVGLYNEQFFGPGTRLTVL.

V and J are TRBV6-2 or TRBV6-3 and TRBJ2-6; 10 bases are a match to TRBD1. The CDR3 has 16 amino acids. With V trimmed by 0 bases and J by 7 bases, 3 bases remained unmatched. Germline V gene lookup returns CDR1 MNHEY and CDR2 SVGEGT. The CDR3 is CASSYSGTGVANVLTF. The CDR3 DNA reads TGTGCCAGCAGTTACTCGGGGACAGGGGTAGCCAACGTCCTGACTTTC.

The chain couples TRBV27 to TRBJ2-4; D gene ambiguous. V was pared by 7 bases and J by 0 bases, with 10 bases between. The CDR3 is 14 amino acids. Germline V lookup: CDR1 MNHEY, CDR2 SMNVEV (reference sequence). The CDR3 loop reads CASNEGKAKNIQYF. CDR3 in DNA: TGTGCCAGCAATGAAGGGAAAGCCAAAAACATTCAGTACTTC.

This clonotype was seen repeatedly, ten times or more. The V and J genes are TRBV7-9 and TRBJ2-3; D not resolved. In germline, CDR1 is SEHNR, CDR2 FQNEAQ (reference sequence). Trimming stripped 11 bases from V and 2 bases from J, with 17 bases between. This CDR3 has 14 amino acids. DNA of the CDR3: TGTGCCCCCAAGGTACCGAACTTCACAGATACGCAGTATTTT. It codes for CAPKVPNFTDTQYF.